The 27 T cell receptor beta chains below were found in one sample sequenced in a study of T cells in localized non-small cell lung cancer. The method was immunoSEQ multiplex PCR; TCRdb's version includes in-frame clones alone and lacks a portion of them. The table lists roughly 1,900 clones, around 30% of them singletons. The sequencing here drew on lung tumor tissue, taken before any cancer treatment. All receptors derive from a male donor older than 55 with stage I squamous cell lung carcinoma.

The chain joins TRBV6-8 to TRBJ1-2; no definite D call. V dropped 5 bases and J dropped 2 bases, with 9 bases sitting between them. This CDR3 comprises 13 residues. Germline lookup yields CDR1 MNHGY and CDR2 SAAAGT. As DNA, the CDR3 is TGTGCCAGCAGTCGGGGAGCAAACTATGGCTACACCTTC. Translated: CASSRGANYGYTF.

This clone was seen a handful of times. The chain links TRBV6-8 to TRBJ2-2; D might be TRBD1 (6 bases). Germline-derived CDR1 and CDR2 are MNHGY and SAAAGT. The CDR3 runs to 16 residues. V lost 5 bases and J 7 bases, leaving 20 bases between the germline ends. CDR3 in amino acids: CASSDHTHRVGGELFF. The DNA of the CDR3 is TGTGCCAGCAGTGATCACACCCACAGGGTTGGCGGGGAGCTGTTTTTT.

The chain links TRBV9 to TRBJ1-1; the D gene is possibly TRBD1 (5 bases). The CDR3 spans 13 residues. Between the trimmed V and J ends, which lost 6 bases and 3 bases, there was a span of 12 bases. Per the germline V gene, CDR1 is SGDLS and CDR2 is YYNGEE. CDR3 loop: CASNLRTYTEAFF. DNA of the CDR3: TGTGCCAGCAATTTAAGGACATACACTGAAGCTTTCTTT. Variable domain in full (rest from reference TRBV9 and TRBJ1-1): DSGVTQTPKHLITATGQRVTLRCSPRSGDLSVYWYQQSLDQGLQFLIQYYNGEERAKGNILERFSAQQFPDLHSELNLSSLELGDSALYFCASNLRTYTEAFFGQGTRLTVV.

This chain joins TRBV28 and TRBJ1-5, with TRBD1 identical over 7 bases. Germline V lookup: CDR1 MDHEN, CDR2 SYDVKM. This CDR3 comprises 15 residues. V lost 2 bases and J lost 6; bases outside the gene matches: 7. This CDR3 is CASSLDLGGTQPQHF. The CDR3 nucleotides are TGTGCCAGCAGTTTAGACCTAGGGGGCACTCAGCCCCAGCATTTT.

By its share, this clone is medium-sized. The chain employs TRBV9 and TRBJ1-2; 12 nucleotides align to TRBD1. This CDR3 has 15 residues. CDR1 SGDLS and CDR2 YYNGEE come from the germline V gene. J lost 6 bases, V lost 5 bases, and 8 bases had no gene match. The CDR3 reads CASSGQGTGGNGYTF. The CDR3 DNA reads as TGTGCCAGCAGTGGTCAAGGGACAGGGGGCAATGGCTACACCTTC.

The sample holds a few counts of this clone. The chain is built from TRBV1 and TRBJ2-3. TRBV1 is a listed pseudogene. The CDR3 spans 17 residues. CDR3 nucleotide sequence: TGCGCCAGCAGCAAAAGGAGGGGGGACACCTCGGTAGATACGCAGTATTTT. Protein sequence: CASSKRRGDTSVDTQYF.

The chain recombines TRBV19 with TRBJ2-2; 8 bases line up with TRBD1. The CDR3 covers 14 residues. Trimming took 6 bases from V and 4 from J; bases not matched to a gene: 4. CDR1 is LNHDA, CDR2 SQIVND, per germline (reference sequence). CDR3 nucleotides: TGTGCCAGTAGACAGGGGGTAGGCACCGGGGAGCTGTTTTTT. This sequence encodes CASRQGVGTGELFF.

The V call is TRBV10-3, the J call TRBJ1-3; D perhaps matches TRBD1 (6 bases). Germline V lookup: CDR1 ENHRY, CDR2 SYGVKD. The CDR3 is made up of 16 amino acids. V was pared by 0 bases and J by 4 bases, with 13 bases between. CDR3 in amino acids: CAISESVGGTGNTIYF. The DNA for the CDR3 is TGTGCCATCAGTGAGTCGGTTGGGGGGACAGGAAACACCATATATTTT.

This clone was seen a few times. The gene calls are TRBV9 and TRBJ2-5; TRBD1 is a possible D gene (5 bases). V dropped 0 bases and J dropped 4 bases, with 10 bases sitting between them. This CDR3 has 14 amino acids. Germline CDR1 reads SGDLS; CDR2 reads YYNGEE. CDR3 region: CASSVGAGLETQYF. Here the CDR3 DNA reads TGTGCCAGCAGCGTAGGGGCAGGGCTAGAGACCCAGTACTTC. The complete variable domain, with remaining parts taken from reference TRBV9 and TRBJ2-5, reads DSGVTQTPKHLITATGQRVTLRCSPRSGDLSVYWYQQSLDQGLQFLIQYYNGEERAKGNILERFSAQQFPDLHSELNLSSLELGDSALYFCASSVGAGLETQYFGPGTRLLVL.

This sequence joins TRBV14 and TRBJ2-5, with D unresolved. The CDR3 has 11 amino acids. V dropped 2 bases and J dropped 5 bases, with 3 bases sitting between them. Germline CDR1 reads SGHDN; CDR2 reads FVKESK. The CDR3 DNA reads as TGTGCCAGCAGCCAAAGGGAGACCCAGTACTTC. It encodes CASSQRETQYF.

This clone has just a few counts. The rearrangement uses TRBV9 and TRBJ2-1; no firm D call. With 6 bases removed from V and 5 bases from J, the gap between germline ends came to 18 bases. Germline-derived CDR1 and CDR2 are SGDLS and YYNGEE. This CDR3 has 15 amino acids. The CDR3 is CASNPLGQINNEQFF. The CDR3 DNA sequence: TGTGCCAGCAATCCCTTAGGCCAGATTAACAATGAGCAGTTCTTC.

The CDR3 DNA sequence: TGTGCCAGTAGTAGAGGGACAGGGGATAGCAATCAGCCCCAGCATTTT. As protein: CASSRGTGDSNQPQHF. V gene TRBV19 combines with J gene TRBJ1-5, with 10 positions matching TRBD1. V shed 4 bases, J shed 0 bases, and the junction held 3 bases outside the gene matches. The CDR3 length is 16 residues. The germline V gene encodes CDR1 LNHDA and CDR2 SQIVND (reference sequence).

This clone was picked up a small number of times. The chain combines TRBV29-1 with TRBJ2-7; TRBD2 matches 10 bases. Trimming took 4 bases from V and 2 from J; bases not matched to a gene: 5. The CDR3 is 14 residues long. Germline V CDR1 and CDR2: SQVTM, ANQGSEA. The CDR3 protein is CSVVEREGPYEQYF. CDR3 bases: TGCAGCGTTGTGGAGCGGGAGGGCCCCTACGAGCAGTACTTC.

The chain joins TRBV9 to TRBJ2-3, with a tentative D call TRBD2 (5 bases). Trimming took 4 bases from V and 2 from J, leaving 14 bases between them. Germline V CDR1 and CDR2: SGDLS, YYNGEE. The CDR3 is 15 amino acids. The chain's CDR3 is CASSPNGEYTDTQYF. For the CDR3, the DNA is TGTGCCAGCAGCCCTAACGGGGAATACACAGATACGCAGTATTTT.

This clone was seen a few times. The rearrangement joins TRBV15 to TRBJ2-7; 8 bases are a match to TRBD1. In germline, CDR1 is LNHNV, CDR2 YYDKDF (reference sequence). V shed 2 bases and J 3 bases; nucleotides not matched to a gene: 6. There are 15 residues in the CDR3. The CDR3 loop reads CATSRQTGTGYEQYF. The CDR3 bases are TGTGCCACCAGCAGACAAACCGGGACAGGCTACGAGCAGTACTTC.

By frequency in the sample, this clone is medium-sized. Written as DNA, the CDR3 is TGTGCCAGCAGCGACAGGGGGCTGACCTACGAGCAGTACTTC. As protein: CASSDRGLTYEQYF. This chain connects TRBV11-3 to TRBJ2-7; the match to TRBD1 covers 10 bases. CDR3 length: 14 residues. Germline-derived CDR1 and CDR2 are SGHNT and YENEEA. The ends lost 5 bases at V and 2 bases at J; junction bases unmatched: 3. Drawing the rest from reference TRBV11-3 and TRBJ2-7, the complete variable domain is EAGVVQSPRYKIIEKKQPVAFWCNPISGHNTLYWYLQNLGQGPELLIRYENEEAVDDSQLPKDRFSAERLKGVDSTLKIQPAELGDSAVYLCASSDRGLTYEQYFGPGTRLTVT.

This clone is deemed medium-sized (0.01 to 0.1%). This chain connects TRBV11-3 to TRBJ2-3, with TRBD2 matching 11 bases. Germline-derived CDR1 and CDR2 are SGHNT and YENEEA. This CDR3 is 17 amino acids long. With V trimmed by 5 bases and J by 0 bases, 7 bases remained unmatched. CDR3 DNA sequence: TGTGCCAGCAGCCCAATCGGGACTAGCGGAAGCACAGATACGCAGTATTTT. This encodes CASSPIGTSGSTDTQYF.

The chain combines TRBV6-1 with TRBJ2-5; D gene unclear. V lost 1 base and J lost 0, with 9 bases in between. The CDR3 totals 15 residues. Germline V gives CDR1 MNHNS, CDR2 SASEGT. The DNA for the CDR3 is TGTGCCAGCAGTGAAGGCAGTATGTACCAAGAGACCCAGTACTTC. Amino acid sequence: CASSEGSMYQETQYF.

The V call is TRBV14, the J call TRBJ2-7; D ambiguous. Between the trimmed V and J ends, which lost 3 bases and 6 bases, there was a span of 6 bases. Germline V gene data show CDR1 as SGHDN and CDR2 as FVKESK. CDR3 length: 11 amino acids. The CDR3 protein is CASSHGSEQYF. CDR3 coding DNA: TGTGCCAGCAGCCACGGAAGCGAGCAGTACTTC.

This chain joins TRBV5-1 and TRBJ2-7; D perhaps matches TRBD2 (5 bases). The CDR3 covers 14 residues. The V and J ends lost 5 bases and 7 bases respectively, with 19 bases between them. Germline V lookup: CDR1 SGHRS, CDR2 YFSETQ. CDR3 loop: CASRRHSESEEQYF. CDR3 in DNA: TGCGCCAGCAGAAGACATAGCGAGTCGGAGGAGCAGTACTTC.

This chain uses TRBV2 with TRBJ2-1; possibly TRBD1 for D (6 bases). Germline CDR1 reads SNHLY; CDR2 reads FYNNEI. The CDR3 length is 14 residues. The V and J ends lost 8 bases and 3 bases respectively, with 14 bases between them. The CDR3 bases are TGTGCCAGCCTCCCCGGGGACATCTACAATGAGCAGTTCTTC. It translates to CASLPGDIYNEQFF.

V usage is TRBV18 and J usage is TRBJ2-4; possible D gene TRBD1, 6 bases. This CDR3 has 15 residues. The V end lost 4 bases, the J end lost 5 bases, and 15 bases lay between the germline ends. The germline gives CDR1 KGHSH, CDR2 LQKENI. The CDR3: CASSLAAGDQNIQYF. CDR3 nucleotides: TGTGCCAGCTCACTGGCGGCAGGGGATCAAAACATTCAGTACTTC.

By sample share, this clone is medium-sized. This chain joins TRBV2 and TRBJ2-1; TRBD1 agrees at 10 bases. J gave up 4 bases and V 6 bases, and 6 bases lay outside the gene matches. The V gene's germline CDR1 is SNHLY and CDR2 FYNNEI. CDR3 length: 15 amino acids. For the CDR3, the DNA is TGTGCCAGCAGGTTGGACAGGGGGGGTTACAATGAGCAGTTCTTC. Translating it yields CASRLDRGGYNEQFF.

The chain joins TRBV2 to TRBJ2-3; a weak D match, TRBD1 (6 bases). Germline V gene sequence: CDR1 SNHLY, CDR2 FYNNEI. This CDR3 has 13 residues. Trimming stripped 6 bases from V and 5 bases from J, with 12 bases between. The CDR3 region has the DNA TGTGCCAGCAGCTCTCGAGGGGGAGATACGCAGTATTTT. Encoded protein: CASSSRGGDTQYF.

This chain links TRBV29-1 with TRBJ1-1; D gene uncertain. The CDR3 spans 13 residues. Trimming shortened V by 5 bases and J by 3 bases, and 13 bases separated the two germline ends. Looked up from germline, CDR1 is SQVTM and CDR2 is ANQGSEA. CDR3 in amino acids: CSVSRSGDTEAFF. The DNA for the CDR3 is TGCAGCGTTAGCAGGTCTGGGGACACTGAAGCTTTCTTT.

V gene TRBV14 combines with J gene TRBJ2-1; D might be TRBD2 (6 bases). Looked up from germline, CDR1 is SGHDN and CDR2 is FVKESK. Trimming removed 0 bases at V and 8 bases at J, with 17 bases between. This CDR3 spans 16 amino acids. CDR3 DNA: TGTGCCAGCAGCCAAGAGATTATTAGCGGTTCCCATGAGCAGTTCTTC. Translated, it gives CASSQEIISGSHEQFF.

By its share, this clone is large (0.1 to 1%). The chain uses TRBV18 and TRBJ1-1; D gene uncertain. CDR3 length: 14 amino acids. Trimming took off 1 base at V and 2 bases at J, with 8 bases between the two ends. Germline V CDR1 and CDR2: KGHSH, LQKENI. The CDR3 DNA reads TGTGCCAGCTCACCACAGGAGGTTAACACTGAAGCTTTCTTT. Translated: CASSPQEVNTEAFF.